Sequencing of this T cell receptor (beta chain) was carried out in a study of PD-L1 blockade in urothelial cancer. Across the study: Patients commenced intravenous atezolizumab, 1,200 mg every 3 weeks, in 2014. Study observations and caveats: Pretreatment peripheral blood TCR clonality that fell below the median predicted better survival among the patients studied.

Spiking of synthetic TCR analog templates was performed in each PCR. TCRdb keeps only in-frame clones here, not all; method: immunoSEQ multiplex PCR. The sample lists some 120,000 clones; 91% were seen once. Germline V lookup: CDR1 MDHEN, CDR2 SYDVKM. V trimming: 7 bases; J trimming: 5 bases; junction bases outside the gene matches: 10. The length of the CDR3 is 15 residues. Concerning this clone itself: Its specificity is unknown.

Time point indicated: peripheral blood 6 weeks after treatment start. Sample: PBMCs, taken around atezolizumab (anti-PD-L1) treatment. The genes are TRBV28 and TRBJ2-5, with 10 bases aligning to TRBD1. This clonotype was obtained from a man aged 55-75 years with urothelial cancer. In nucleotides, the CDR3 is TGTGCCAGCAAAAAACCGGGACAGGGGACTGAGACCCAGTACTTC. Its translation: CASKKPGQGTETQYF.